The entry below describes one TCR beta chain. Its target antigen remains unknown. Nothing much larger sits one base from this clone, and base qualities are not available. CDR3 length: 15 amino acids, cysteine to phenylalanine. The kept DNA is CDR3 alone, 45 bases in frame from the first base. CDR1 and CDR2 (WSHSY, SAAADI) derive from the germline V gene. V gives up 1 base and J gives up 7 bases, and the segment between their germline ends measures 16 bases. The TCR beta CDR3 regions were amplified from the RNA transcripts. A first-round RT-PCR of the TCR CDR3 used the HTBI primer set with the Qiagen OneStep RT-PCR kit. Libraries were constructed in a second round of multiplex PCR, after which size selection and purification were carried out. Paired-end sequencing of the libraries was performed with 100 bp reads on an Illumina HiSeq2000. The source study handled its data this way. Raw data were processed with SOAPnuke, discarding reads with adapters, uncalled bases, mean Phred below 15, or no exact constant-primer or identifier match. High-quality paired reads were merged using COPE v1.2.5, and each unique nucleotide sequence was defined as a clonotype. MiTCR v1.1 was used to align clonotypes to the IMGT TRBV, TRBD and TRBJ reference segments. The analysis was restricted to V-J combinations with a frequency above 0.0001, which together covered around 99% of the repertoires. The TCS score was defined as the ratio of F50 (clonal expansion) to E x V (chaos), calculated using BLOSUM62-based TCRdist between CDR3 peptides within each V-J. Welch's t-statistics and random forest reduced 450 to 600 V-J features to some 14, which were used in a naive Bayes classifier (R e1071). Through fastp at Q25 and MiXCR, TCRdb rebuilt clones from the public reads, retaining in-frame beta chains. Each record represents a unique CDR3 protein, reported with the most common genes and DNA among its rows. TCRdb's processing, not the study's, gives the V and J calls here. The sample includes hundreds of thousands of distinct CDR3 sequences, with 14% observed a single time. In total, the top ten clones hold roughly a tenth of the sample.

These data are taken from a study of T cells in Graves' hyperthyroidism and ophthalmopathy (dated by TCRdb to the late 2010s). General notes on the study: Peripheral blood samples were taken at the time of initial diagnosis, prior to any treatment. According to the paper, TCR Vbeta CDR3 sequencing was carried out on approximately 140 peripheral blood samples, which came from 40 to 45 ophthalmopathy, about 75 hyperthyroidism and approximately 17 progressor patients. Following sampling, methimazole starting at 30 mg daily was given to hyperthyroidism patients, and high-dose intravenous methylprednisolone was given to ophthalmopathy patients. The roughly 99 discovery patients were divided at random into training and test sets in a 7:3 ratio. In roughly six Graves' hyperthyroidism patients, the study also compared T-cell repertoires from thyroid tissue with T-cell repertoires from blood. An independent validation cohort of around 19 hyperthyroidism patients and approximately 16 patients who later progressed to ophthalmopathy tested prospective prediction of ophthalmopathy. To identify distinguishing TCR V-J signatures, a discovery cohort of about 100 patients was used, comprising roughly 45 with Graves' ophthalmopathy and around 57 with stable Graves' hyperthyroidism. Study-level results and caveats: Blood samples also contained most of the expanded thyroid clonotypes (frequency above 0.001), which suggests that blood repertoires may reflect thyroid immune responses. In validation, the model predicted progression to ophthalmopathy a median of about 5.9 months before onset, with around 70% sensitivity and roughly 73% specificity. In cross-validation, a model built on a 13 V-J signature told ophthalmopathy apart from stable hyperthyroidism with 87.88% sensitivity and approximately 81% specificity, and in testing the same model reached 80%/75%. Sample size was not statistically predetermined, and blinding of investigators to group allocation was not performed.

A patient counted as having stable Graves' hyperthyroidism if no progression to ophthalmopathy occurred over 18 months of follow-up. Hyperthyroidism patients were newly diagnosed, had a disease duration of under 2 months, and were aged 18 to 65 years. Patients with uncontrolled infections, other autoimmune diseases, pregnancy or lactation were excluded. Clinical symptoms, serum thyroxine and TRAb, thyroid ultrasound, and orbital computed tomography formed the basis for the diagnoses. PBMCs were isolated from around 10 ml of fresh peripheral blood by Ficoll-Paque density gradient centrifugation. Total RNA was extracted with Trizol reagent, and quality was checked on an Agilent 2100 Bioanalyzer.

The chain couples TRBV10-2 to TRBJ1-1; possibly the D gene is TRBD1, per 5 matching bases. The receptor was isolated from a woman under 30 with Graves' hyperthyroidism. The sample taken for sequencing was blood. The nucleotides are TGCGCCAGCAGTGAGTTACTCCGCAGGGCCGGTGAAGCTTTCTTT. This yields the protein CASSELLRRAGEAFF.